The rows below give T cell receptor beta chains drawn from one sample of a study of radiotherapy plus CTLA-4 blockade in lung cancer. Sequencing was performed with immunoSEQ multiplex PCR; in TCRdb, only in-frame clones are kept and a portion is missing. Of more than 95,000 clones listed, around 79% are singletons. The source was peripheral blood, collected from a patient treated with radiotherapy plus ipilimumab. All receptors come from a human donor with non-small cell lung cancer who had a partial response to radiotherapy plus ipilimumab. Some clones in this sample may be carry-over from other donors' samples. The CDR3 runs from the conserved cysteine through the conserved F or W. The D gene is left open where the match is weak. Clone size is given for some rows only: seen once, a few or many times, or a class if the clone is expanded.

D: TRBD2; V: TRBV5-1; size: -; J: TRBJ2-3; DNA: TGCGCCAGCAGCCGATCCGGGACGCGGGGGGATACGCAGTATTTT; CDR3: CASSRSGTRGDTQYF
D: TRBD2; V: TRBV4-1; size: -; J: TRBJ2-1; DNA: TGCGCCAGCAGCCAAGTTATGACCAGCGGGGGCCGGAATGAGCAGTTCTTC; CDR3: CASSQVMTSGGRNEQFF
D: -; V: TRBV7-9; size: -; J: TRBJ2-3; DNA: TGTGCCAGCAGCTTAAAGGGACGGGGGTATACAGATACGCAGTATTTT; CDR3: CASSLKGRGYTDTQYF
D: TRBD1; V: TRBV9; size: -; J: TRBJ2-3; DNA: TGTGCCAGCAGCCCAAGACAGGGGGCAACCGCAGATACGCAGTATTTT; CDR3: CASSPRQGATADTQYF
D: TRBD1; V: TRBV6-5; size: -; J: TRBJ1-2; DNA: TGTGCCAGCAGTTCTCCGGGACAGACCTCCTATGGCTACACCTTC; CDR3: CASSSPGQTSYGYTF
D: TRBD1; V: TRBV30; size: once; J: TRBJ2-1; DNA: TGTGCCTTCGGACAGGGCCACAATGAGCAGTTCTTC; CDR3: CAFGQGHNEQFF
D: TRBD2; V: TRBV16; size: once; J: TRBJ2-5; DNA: TGTGCCAGCAGCCAATCTGGCGGGAGGGCCGCAGAGACCCAGTACTTC; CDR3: CASSQSGGRAAETQYF
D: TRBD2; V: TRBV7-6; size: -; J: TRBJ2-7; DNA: TGTGCCAGCAGCTCCGGGGGGGCCGCCTACGAGCAGTACTTC; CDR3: CASSSGGAAYEQYF
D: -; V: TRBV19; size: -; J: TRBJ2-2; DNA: TGTGCCAGTAGTTCGCGGGGCTCTCGCGGGGAGCTGTTTTTT; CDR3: CASSSRGSRGELFF
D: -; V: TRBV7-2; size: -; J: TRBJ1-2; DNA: TGTGCCAGCAGCTTAGGCGGAGGGGAGTTTGGCTACACCTTC; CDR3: CASSLGGGEFGYTF